These 24 T cell receptor beta chains originate from one sample sequenced in a study of T cells expressing NK-cell markers. TCRdb re-called the 5' RACE reads and catalogs CDR3 proteins one per entry, DNA excluded. This repertoire includes roughly 390,000 distinct CDR3 sequences. Sequenced: blood T cells: a sorted CD56 or NKG2C T cell subset, CD4+ or CD8+ T cells, or bulk PBMC T cells (not recorded which). The receptors derive from a woman aged 45-65 years in good health.

V is TRBV7-9 and J is TRBJ2-3; TCRdb outputs TRBD2, but without DNA this stays unchecked. The CDR3 has 15 amino acids. CDR1 and CDR2 from the germline V gene are SEHNR and FQNEAQ (reference sequence). CDR3 protein: CASSTAGEGTDTQYF.

The chain couples TRBV12-3 or TRBV12-4 to TRBJ2-3. This CDR3 is built from 13 residues. CDR3 amino acids: CASSILSGDTQYF.

The chain couples TRBV7-9 to TRBJ2-7; as DNA is missing, the TRBD1 call by TCRdb cannot be tested. Germline lookup yields CDR1 SEHNR and CDR2 FQNEAQ (reference sequence). CDR3 size: 14 residues. The CDR3 spells CASSSSGRDYEQYF.

This chain connects TRBV20-1 to TRBJ2-7; without DNA, the TCRdb call of TRBD1 cannot be checked. The germline CDR1 and CDR2 sequences are DFQATT and SNEGSKA (reference sequence). The CDR3 covers 13 residues. CDR3 region: CSADGRVSPEQYF.

The V gene is TRBV29-1, the J gene TRBJ2-1. This CDR3 is built from 13 residues. Germline CDR1 SQVTM, CDR2 ANQGSEA. CDR3 amino acids: CSGTQTAYNEQFF.

The chain recombines TRBV5-1 with TRBJ1-4; TCRdb selects TRBD1, and the lack of DNA leaves this call unchecked. There are 15 residues in the CDR3. Germline V gene sequence: CDR1 SGHRS, CDR2 YFSETQ. The CDR3 is CASSPVAGSYGKLFF.

This sequence joins TRBV29-1 and TRBJ2-1; TCRdb names TRBD1, which stays unverified in the absence of DNA. This CDR3 is 11 amino acids long. Germline V CDR1 and CDR2: SQVTM, ANQGSEA. CDR3 in amino acids: CSVEPVNEQFF.

The chain employs TRBV29-1 and TRBJ2-5; TCRdb lists TRBD2, though no DNA is available to test this call. CDR3 length equals 13 residues. Germline values: CDR1 SQVTM, CDR2 ANQGSEA. CDR3 protein: CSVARGGEETQYF.

The J gene is TRBJ2-7, the V gene TRBV9; as DNA is missing, the TRBD2 call by TCRdb cannot be tested. The CDR3 has 15 residues. Germline CDR1 SGDLS, CDR2 YYNGEE. CDR3: CASSVALAGSYEQYF.

The V gene is TRBV6-5, the J gene TRBJ1-6; checking the TCRdb D call of TRBD1 is not possible without DNA. The CDR3 covers 13 residues. Germline V lookup: CDR1 MNHEY, CDR2 SVGAGI. The CDR3 protein is CASSITGVSPLHF.

The rearrangement links TRBV24-1 to TRBJ2-1; lacking DNA, the TRBD2 call made by TCRdb goes unchecked. This CDR3 comprises 17 residues. The germline V gene has CDR1 KGHDR and CDR2 SFDVKD. The CDR3 sequence: CATSDRRTVAGYNEQFF.

CDR3 residues: CAWREQGVKTDTQYF. The V and J genes are TRBV30 and TRBJ2-3; the D call from TCRdb, TRBD1, cannot be confirmed without DNA. The CDR3 covers 15 residues. Germline CDR1 reads GTSNPN; CDR2 reads SVGIG (reference sequence).

V and J are TRBV15 and TRBJ2-7; TCRdb's D gene call, TRBD1, goes unchecked for lack of DNA. The germline V gene encodes CDR1 LNHNV and CDR2 YYDKDF (reference sequence). There are 16 residues in the CDR3. CDR3 residues: CATSRDSGGGSYEQYF.

The chain recombines TRBV5-4 with TRBJ2-1; the TCRdb call, TRBD1, lacks DNA for checking. This CDR3 has 19 amino acids. CDR1 is SGHNT, CDR2 YYREEE, per germline (reference sequence). This CDR3 reads CASSSTEDLWGTGLYEQFF.

The chain is built from TRBV11-2 and TRBJ2-1; lacking DNA, the TRBD2 call made by TCRdb goes unchecked. The CDR3 is made up of 13 amino acids. Germline CDR1 is SGHAT and CDR2 is FQNNGV. CDR3 loop: CASSLFSGDEQFF.

The chain joins TRBV12-3 or TRBV12-4 to TRBJ2-7. This CDR3 is 11 amino acids long. CDR3 in amino acids: CASSLTHEQYF.

The gene calls are TRBV5-5 and TRBJ1-2; checking the TCRdb D call of TRBD1 is not possible without DNA. The V gene's germline CDR1 is SGHKS and CDR2 YYEKEE (reference sequence). The CDR3 covers 14 residues. This CDR3 is CASSPLGQGDGYTF.

The genes are TRBV12-3 or TRBV12-4 and TRBJ2-5. The CDR3 is 17 residues long. The CDR3 region is CASSDANLLSLQETQYF.

The V gene is TRBV11-2, the J gene TRBJ2-4; no DNA is available, so the TRBD2 call from TCRdb remains unchecked. From germline, CDR1 is SGHAT and CDR2 FQNNGV. CDR3 length: 18 amino acids. CDR3 loop: CASRKLAGVSPLKNIQYF. Full variable domain (outside the CDR3, taken from reference TRBV11-2 and TRBJ2-4): EAGVAQSPRYKIIEKRQSVAFWCNPISGHATLYWYQQILGQGPKLLIQFQNNGVVDDSQLPKDRFSAERLKGVDSTLKIQPAKLEDSAVYLCASRKLAGVSPLKNIQYFGAGTRLSVL.

The chain employs TRBV10-3 and TRBJ2-1; TCRdb's D call, TRBD2, is unchecked because there is no DNA. CDR1 and CDR2 from the germline V gene are ENHRY and SYGVKD. The CDR3 totals 16 residues. This CDR3 is CAISALSGNTYNEQFF.

The rearrangement links TRBV12-3 or TRBV12-4 to TRBJ2-1. The CDR3 spans 14 residues. The CDR3: CASSRNFLGNEQFF.

V is TRBV29-1 and J is TRBJ2-1; TCRdb gives TRBD1 as the D gene, but with no DNA this cannot be confirmed. This CDR3 comprises 13 residues. Germline V gives CDR1 SQVTM, CDR2 ANQGSEA. The CDR3 here is CSGAGTTVNEQFF.

This chain uses TRBV27 with TRBJ2-1; TCRdb outputs TRBD1, but without DNA this stays unchecked. The CDR3 runs to 16 residues. The germline gives CDR1 MNHEY, CDR2 SMNVEV (reference sequence). The CDR3 here is CASSFTTGGGYNEQFF.

The chain uses TRBV6-4 and TRBJ2-1; the TRBD2 assignment by TCRdb is unverifiable without DNA. Germline V gene data show CDR1 as MRHNA and CDR2 as SNTAGT. There are 16 residues in the CDR3. The CDR3: CASSDSALAGFNEQFF.